This TCR beta chain was observed in a study of T cells in localized non-small cell lung cancer. Trimming cost V 3 bases and J 3 bases; bases outside gene matches: 7. Germline assignment: CDR1 KGHSH and CDR2 LQKENI. CDR3 length: 16 amino acids. TCRdb keeps only in-frame clones here, not all; method: immunoSEQ multiplex PCR. In the table there are 86,000 or so clones, around four fifths of which are singletons. This clone appeared once. The clonotype comes from a man aged 40 to 75 with stage I lung adenocarcinoma. Sequencing used peripheral blood, obtained before any cancer treatment. The V call is TRBV18, the J call TRBJ2-7; 11 bases are shared with TRBD1. As DNA, the CDR3 is TGTGCCAGCTCACCCCATCCAGGGACAGGGGGCTACGAGCAGTACTTC. This codes for CASSPHPGTGGYEQYF.